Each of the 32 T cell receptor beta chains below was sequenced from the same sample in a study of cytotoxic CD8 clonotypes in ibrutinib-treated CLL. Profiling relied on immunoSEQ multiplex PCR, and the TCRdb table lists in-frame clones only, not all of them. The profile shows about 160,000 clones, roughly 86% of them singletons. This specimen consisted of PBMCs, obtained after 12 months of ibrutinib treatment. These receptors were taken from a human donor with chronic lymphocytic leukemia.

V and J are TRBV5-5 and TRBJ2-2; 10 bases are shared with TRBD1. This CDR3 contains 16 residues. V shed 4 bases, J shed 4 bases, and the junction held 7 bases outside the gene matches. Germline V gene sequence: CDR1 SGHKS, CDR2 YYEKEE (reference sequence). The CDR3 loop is CASSDRTGGGTGELFF. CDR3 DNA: TGTGCCAGCAGCGACCGGACAGGGGGAGGCACCGGGGAGCTGTTTTTT.

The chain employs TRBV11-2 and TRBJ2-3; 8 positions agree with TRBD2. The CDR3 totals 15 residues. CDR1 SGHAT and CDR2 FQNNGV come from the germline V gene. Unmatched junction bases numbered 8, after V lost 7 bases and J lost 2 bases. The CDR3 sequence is CASTRSGGHTDTQYF. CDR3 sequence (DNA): TGTGCCAGCACCCGAAGCGGGGGCCACACAGATACGCAGTATTTT.

The CDR3 region is CASSSRTNTGELFF. The CDR3 DNA follows: TGTGCCAGCAGCTCCCGGACGAACACCGGGGAGCTGTTTTTT. The rearrangement joins TRBV9 to TRBJ2-2, with D uncertain. V was cut by 4 bases and J by 0 bases, with 7 bases left in between. CDR1 SGDLS and CDR2 YYNGEE come from the germline V gene. The CDR3 has 14 amino acids.

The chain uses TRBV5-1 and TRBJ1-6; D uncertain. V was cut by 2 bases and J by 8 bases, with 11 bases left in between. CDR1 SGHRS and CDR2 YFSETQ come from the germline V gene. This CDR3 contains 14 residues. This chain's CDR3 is CASSFAKPDSPLHF. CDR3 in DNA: TGCGCCAGCAGCTTCGCCAAGCCGGATTCACCCCTCCACTTT.

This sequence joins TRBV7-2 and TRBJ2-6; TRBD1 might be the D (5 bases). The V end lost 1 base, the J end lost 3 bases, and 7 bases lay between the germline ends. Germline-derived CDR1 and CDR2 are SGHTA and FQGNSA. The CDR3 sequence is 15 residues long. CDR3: CASSLGQRGANVLTF. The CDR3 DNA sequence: TGTGCCAGCAGCTTAGGACAGCGTGGGGCCAACGTCCTGACTTTC. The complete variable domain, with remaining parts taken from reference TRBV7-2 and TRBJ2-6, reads GAGVSQSPSNKVTEKGKDVELRCDPISGHTALYWYRQSLGQGLEFLIYFQGNSAPDKSGLPSDRFSAERTGGSVSTLTIQRTQQEDSAVYLCASSLGQRGANVLTFGAGSRLTVL.

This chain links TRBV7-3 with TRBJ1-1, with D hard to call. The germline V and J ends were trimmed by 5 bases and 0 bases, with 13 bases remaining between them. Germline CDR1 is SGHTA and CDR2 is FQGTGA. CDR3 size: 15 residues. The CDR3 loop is CASSARVSLNTEAFF. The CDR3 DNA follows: TGTGCCAGCAGCGCACGGGTCAGTTTGAACACTGAAGCTTTCTTT.

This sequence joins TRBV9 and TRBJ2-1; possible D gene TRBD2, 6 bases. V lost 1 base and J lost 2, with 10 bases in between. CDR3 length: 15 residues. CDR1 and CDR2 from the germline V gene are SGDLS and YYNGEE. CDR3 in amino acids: CASSVLEGTYNEQFF. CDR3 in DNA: TGTGCCAGCAGCGTACTGGAGGGTACCTACAATGAGCAGTTCTTC.

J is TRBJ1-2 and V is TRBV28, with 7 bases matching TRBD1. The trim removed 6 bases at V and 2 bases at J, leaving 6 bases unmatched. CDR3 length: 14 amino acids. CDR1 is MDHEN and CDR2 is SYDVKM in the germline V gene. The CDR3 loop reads CASSEGASNYGYTF. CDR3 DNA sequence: TGTGCCAGCAGCGAGGGGGCCTCAAACTATGGCTACACCTTC.

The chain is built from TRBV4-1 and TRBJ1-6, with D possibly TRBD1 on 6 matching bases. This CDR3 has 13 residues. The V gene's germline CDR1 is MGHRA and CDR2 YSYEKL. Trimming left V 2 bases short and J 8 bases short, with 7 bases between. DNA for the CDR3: TGCGCCAGCAGCCAAACAGGGTATTCACCCCTCCACTTT. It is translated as CASSQTGYSPLHF.

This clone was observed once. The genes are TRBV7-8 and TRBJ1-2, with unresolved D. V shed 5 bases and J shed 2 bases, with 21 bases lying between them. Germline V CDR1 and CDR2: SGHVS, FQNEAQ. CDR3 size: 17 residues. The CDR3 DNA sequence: TGTGCCAGCAGCCCACGGAATCGGCAGCAAAAAAACTATGGCTACACCTTC. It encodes CASSPRNRQQKNYGYTF.

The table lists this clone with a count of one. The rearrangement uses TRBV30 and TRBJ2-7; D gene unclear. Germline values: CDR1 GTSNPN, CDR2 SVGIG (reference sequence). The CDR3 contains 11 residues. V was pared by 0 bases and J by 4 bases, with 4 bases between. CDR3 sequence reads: CAWSVWYEQYF. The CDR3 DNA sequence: TGTGCCTGGAGTGTTTGGTACGAGCAGTACTTC.

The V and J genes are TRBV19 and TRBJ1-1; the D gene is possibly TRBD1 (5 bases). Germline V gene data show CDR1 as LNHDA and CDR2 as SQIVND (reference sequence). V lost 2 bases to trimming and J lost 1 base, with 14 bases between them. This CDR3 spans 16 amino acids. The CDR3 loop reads CASSISTGGTNTEAFF. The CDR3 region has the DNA TGTGCCAGTAGTATATCAACGGGGGGGACGAACACTGAAGCTTTCTTT.

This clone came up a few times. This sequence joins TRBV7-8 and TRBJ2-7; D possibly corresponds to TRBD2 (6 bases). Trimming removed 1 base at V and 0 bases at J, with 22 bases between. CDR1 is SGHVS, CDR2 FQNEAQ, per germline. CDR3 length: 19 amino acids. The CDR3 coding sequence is TGTGCCAGCAGCTTAGTGGCCGTAGCCGGGACTTTCCACTCCTACGAGCAGTACTTC. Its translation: CASSLVAVAGTFHSYEQYF.

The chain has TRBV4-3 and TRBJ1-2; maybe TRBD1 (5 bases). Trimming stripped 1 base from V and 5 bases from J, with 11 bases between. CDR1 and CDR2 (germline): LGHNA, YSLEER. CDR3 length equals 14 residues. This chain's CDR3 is CASSQGTSGYGYTF. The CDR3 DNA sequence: TGCGCCAGCAGCCAAGGGACATCGGGGTATGGCTACACCTTC.

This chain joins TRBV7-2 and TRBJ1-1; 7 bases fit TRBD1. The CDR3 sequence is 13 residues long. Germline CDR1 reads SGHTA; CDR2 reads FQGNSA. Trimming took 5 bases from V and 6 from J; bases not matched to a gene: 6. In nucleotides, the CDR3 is TGTGCCAGCAGCAAGACAGGGAGTGCTGAAGCTTTCTTT. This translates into CASSKTGSAEAFF.

CDR3: CASSSHEKLFF. CDR3 bases: TGTGCCAGCAGTTCGCATGAAAAACTGTTTTTT. This chain links TRBV28 with TRBJ1-4; D is unresolved. The germline CDR1 and CDR2 sequences are MDHEN and SYDVKM. This CDR3 has 11 amino acids. Trimming removed 4 bases at V and 6 bases at J, with 3 bases between.

Here the CDR3 DNA reads TGTGCCAGCAGCCCCAGGCAGAACTCCTACGAGCAGTACTTC. Translation gives CASSPRQNSYEQYF. The chain is built from TRBV7-9 and TRBJ2-7; D remains unclear. The CDR3 consists of 14 residues. V lost 5 bases and J 0 bases, leaving 11 bases between the germline ends. CDR1 SEHNR and CDR2 FQNEAQ come from the germline V gene (reference sequence).

CDR3 loop: CASSLAGGRVETQYF. The CDR3 nucleotides read TGTGCCAGCAGCTTAGCTGGTGGCAGGGTCGAGACCCAGTACTTC. The chain has TRBV11-2 and TRBJ2-5; weak D call: TRBD1 (5 bases). The CDR3 extends over 15 amino acids. Per germline, CDR1 SGHAT and CDR2 FQNNGV. V was shortened by 1 base and J by 5 bases, with 14 bases between the two germline ends.

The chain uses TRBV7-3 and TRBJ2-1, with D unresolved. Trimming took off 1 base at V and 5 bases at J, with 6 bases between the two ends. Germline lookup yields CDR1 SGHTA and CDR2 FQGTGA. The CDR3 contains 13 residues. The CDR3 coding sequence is TGTGCCAGCAGCTTAATAACGGACAATGAGCAGTTCTTC. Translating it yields CASSLITDNEQFF.

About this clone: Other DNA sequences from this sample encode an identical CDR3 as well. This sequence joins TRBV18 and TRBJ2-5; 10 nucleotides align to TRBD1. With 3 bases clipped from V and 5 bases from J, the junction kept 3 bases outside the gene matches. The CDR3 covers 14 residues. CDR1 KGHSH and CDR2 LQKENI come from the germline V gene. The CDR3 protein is CASSPLDRGETQYF. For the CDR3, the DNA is TGTGCCAGCTCACCCTTGGACAGGGGGGAGACCCAGTACTTC.

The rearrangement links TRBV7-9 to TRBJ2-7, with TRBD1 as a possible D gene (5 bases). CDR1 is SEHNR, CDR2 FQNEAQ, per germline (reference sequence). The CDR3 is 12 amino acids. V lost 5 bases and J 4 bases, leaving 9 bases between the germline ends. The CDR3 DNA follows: TGTGCCAGCAGCCCCCCAGGGTACGAGCAGTACTTC. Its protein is CASSPPGYEQYF.

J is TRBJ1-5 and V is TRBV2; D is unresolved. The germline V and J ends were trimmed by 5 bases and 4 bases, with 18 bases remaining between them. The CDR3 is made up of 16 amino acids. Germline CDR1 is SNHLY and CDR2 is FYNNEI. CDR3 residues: CASSREGIPRNQPQHF. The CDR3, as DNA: TGTGCCAGCAGTCGGGAGGGAATACCAAGAAATCAGCCCCAGCATTTT.

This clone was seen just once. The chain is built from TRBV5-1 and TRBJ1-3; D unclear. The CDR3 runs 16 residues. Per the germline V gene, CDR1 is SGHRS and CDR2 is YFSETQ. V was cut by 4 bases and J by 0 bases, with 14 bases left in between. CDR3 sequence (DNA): TGCGCCAGCAGCCCCCAAACCGGGAGCTCTGGAAACACCATATATTTT. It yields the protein CASSPQTGSSGNTIYF.

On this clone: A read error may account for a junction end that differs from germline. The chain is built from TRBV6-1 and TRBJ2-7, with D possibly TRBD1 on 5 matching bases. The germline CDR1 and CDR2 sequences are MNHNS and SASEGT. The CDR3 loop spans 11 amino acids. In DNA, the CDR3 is TGTGCCAGCAGTGAGGGCCAGGGCAGGGCCTTC. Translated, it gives CASSEGQGRAF.

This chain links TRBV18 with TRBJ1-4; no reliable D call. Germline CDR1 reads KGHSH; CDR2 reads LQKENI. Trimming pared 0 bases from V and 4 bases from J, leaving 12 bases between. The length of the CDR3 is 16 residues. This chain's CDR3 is CASSPPGGRNNEKLFF. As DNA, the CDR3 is TGTGCCAGCTCACCACCGGGAGGGCGGAATAATGAAAAACTGTTTTTT.

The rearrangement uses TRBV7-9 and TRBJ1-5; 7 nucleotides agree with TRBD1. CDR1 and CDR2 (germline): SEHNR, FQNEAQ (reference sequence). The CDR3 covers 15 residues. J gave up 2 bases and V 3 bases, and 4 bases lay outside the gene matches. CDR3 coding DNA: TGTGCCAGCAGCTTGTCAGGGGGACGCAATCAGCCCCAGCATTTT. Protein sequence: CASSLSGGRNQPQHF.

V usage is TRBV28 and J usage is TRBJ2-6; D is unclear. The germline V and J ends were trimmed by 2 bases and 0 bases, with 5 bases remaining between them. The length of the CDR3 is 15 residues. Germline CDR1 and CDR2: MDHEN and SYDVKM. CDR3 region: CASSLPGSGANVLTF. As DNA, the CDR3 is TGTGCCAGCAGTTTACCCGGCTCTGGGGCCAACGTCCTGACTTTC.

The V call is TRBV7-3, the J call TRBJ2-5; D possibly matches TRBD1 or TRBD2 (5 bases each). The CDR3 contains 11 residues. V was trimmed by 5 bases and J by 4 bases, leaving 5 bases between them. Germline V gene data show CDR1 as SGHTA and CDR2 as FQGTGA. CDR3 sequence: CASSGGETQYF. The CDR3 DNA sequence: TGTGCCAGCAGCGGGGGAGAGACCCAGTACTTC.

The CDR3 loop is CASSLGQSSNQPQHF. DNA for the CDR3: TGCGCCAGCAGCTTGGGACAGAGTAGCAATCAGCCCCAGCATTTT. V and J are TRBV5-1 and TRBJ1-5, with D perhaps matching TRBD1 (5 bases). V lost 0 bases and J lost 0, with 7 bases in between. CDR1 and CDR2 from the germline V gene are SGHRS and YFSETQ. This CDR3 is built from 15 residues.

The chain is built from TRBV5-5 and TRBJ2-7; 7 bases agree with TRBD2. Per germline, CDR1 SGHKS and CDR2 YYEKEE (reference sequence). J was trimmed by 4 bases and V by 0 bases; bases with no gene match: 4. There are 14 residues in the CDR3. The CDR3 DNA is TGTGCCAGCAGCTTGGGTCTAGCGGATTACGAGCAGTACTTC. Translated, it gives CASSLGLADYEQYF. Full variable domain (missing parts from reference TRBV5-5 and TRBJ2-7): DAGVTQSPTHLIKTRGQQVTLRCSPISGHKSVSWYQQVLGQGPQFIFQYYEKEERGRGNFPDRFSARQFPNYSSELNVNALLLGDSALYLCASSLGLADYEQYFGPGTRLTVT.

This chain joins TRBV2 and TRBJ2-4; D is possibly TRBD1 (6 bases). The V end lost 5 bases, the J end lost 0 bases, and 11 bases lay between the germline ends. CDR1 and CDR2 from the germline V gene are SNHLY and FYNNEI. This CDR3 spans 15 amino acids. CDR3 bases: TGTGCCAGCAGTTCACAGGGCGTAGCCAAAAACATTCAGTACTTC. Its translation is CASSSQGVAKNIQYF. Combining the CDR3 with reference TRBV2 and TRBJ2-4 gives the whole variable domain EPEVTQTPSHQVTQMGQEVILRCVPISNHLYFYWYRQILGQKVEFLVSFYNNEISEKSEIFDDQFSVERPDGSNFTLKIRSTKLEDSAMYFCASSSQGVAKNIQYFGAGTRLSVL.

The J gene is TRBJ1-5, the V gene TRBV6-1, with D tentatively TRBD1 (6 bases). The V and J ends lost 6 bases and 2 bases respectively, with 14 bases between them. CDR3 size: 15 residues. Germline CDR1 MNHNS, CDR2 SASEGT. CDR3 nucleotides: TGTGCCAGCAGCGCAGGACAGCCCCGCAATCAGCCCCAGCATTTT. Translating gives CASSAGQPRNQPQHF.